This paragraph reports one TCR beta chain. What it binds is unknown. The data were taken from a study of T cell repertoires in aging, cancer and after chemotherapy. Across the whole study: The whole study produced a dataset of roughly 8.8 million TCR reads.

The template was genomic DNA from peripheral blood, not RNA. Rearranged V-D-J TRB sequences were amplified with a mixed TRB-A/B primer pool. TCRdb ran MiXCR on the multiplex PCR reads and lists one entry per CDR3 protein. The sample includes 8,500 to 10,000 distinct CDR3 sequences, 35% to 40% seen only once; the top ten take approximately 9.9%. Overall study results and limits: Untreated cancer patients had significantly lower blood TCR diversity than age-matched healthy donors.

The sample was blood. The TCR originated in a human donor in good health.

The chain's CDR3 is CASSSAGHSSTDTQYF. DNA of the CDR3: TGTGCCAGCAGCTCCGCAGGGCATTCTAGCACAGATACGCAGTATTTT. J is TRBJ2-3 and V is TRBV11-1, with a weak D call TRBD1 (5 bases). This CDR3 region has 16 residues. Per germline, CDR1 SGHAT and CDR2 FQDESV (reference sequence). Trimming took 4 bases from V and 0 from J, leaving 14 bases between them.